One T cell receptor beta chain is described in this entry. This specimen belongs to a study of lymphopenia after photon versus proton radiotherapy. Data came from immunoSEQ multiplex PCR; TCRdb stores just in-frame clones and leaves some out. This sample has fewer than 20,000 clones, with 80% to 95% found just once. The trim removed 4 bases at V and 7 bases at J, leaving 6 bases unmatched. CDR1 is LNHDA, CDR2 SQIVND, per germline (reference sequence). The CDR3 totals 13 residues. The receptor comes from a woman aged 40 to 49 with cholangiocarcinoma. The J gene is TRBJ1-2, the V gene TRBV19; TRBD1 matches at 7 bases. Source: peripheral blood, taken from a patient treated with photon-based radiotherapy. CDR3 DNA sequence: TGTGCCAGTAGTACTGGGACAGTCAGTGGCTACACCTTC. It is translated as CASSTGTVSGYTF.